A selection of T cell receptor beta chains follows, all from one sample in a study of cytomegalovirus exposure and HLA in healthy donors. Sequenced by immunoSEQ multiplex PCR; TCRdb stores in-frame clones only, minus some. The profile shows around 100,000 clones, around 64% of them singletons. The sequenced material came from PBMCs. These receptors all stem from a man aged 30 to 45 in good health and CMV-seropositive. The CDR3 runs from the conserved cysteine through the conserved F or W. The D gene is left open where the match is weak. Clone size, where shown, is once, few, many, or a class for clones that have expanded.

j_call clone_size d_call v_call cdr3_length cdr3_aa cdr3_nt
TRBJ1-2 . . TRBV5-1 14 CASSLADPGYGYTF TGCGCCAGCAGCTTGGCCGATCCGGGCTATGGCTACACCTTC
TRBJ1-4 . . TRBV19 14 CATQRRGSDEKLFF TGTGCCACCCAGCGTAGGGGTTCGGATGAAAAACTGTTTTTT
TRBJ2-7 . TRBD1 TRBV5-1 16 CASSLPRQGSSYEQYF TGCGCCAGCAGCTTGCCCAGACAGGGGAGCTCCTACGAGCAGTACTTC
TRBJ2-3 . . TRBV7-9 14 CASRRFTSTDTQYF TGTGCCAGCAGGCGTTTTACTAGCACAGATACGCAGTATTTT
TRBJ1-1 . TRBD1 TRBV9 17 CASSVAGTGWLDTEAFF TGTGCCAGCAGCGTAGCCGGGACAGGGTGGTTGGACACTGAAGCTTTCTTT
TRBJ1-2 . . TRBV5-1 15 CASSLASGEAYGYTF TGCGCCAGCAGCTTGGCCTCGGGTGAGGCCTATGGCTACACCTTC
TRBJ2-3 . TRBD2 TRBV9 15 CASSVEGLAGDTQYF TGTGCCAGCAGCGTAGAGGGGCTAGCGGGTGATACGCAGTATTTT
TRBJ2-3 few TRBD2 TRBV4-1 15 CASSPTSAYTDTQYF TGCGCCAGCAGCCCTACTAGCGCTTACACAGATACGCAGTATTTT
TRBJ2-5 . TRBD2 TRBV29-1 18 CSVEDRLAGGGGQETQYF TGCAGCGTTGAAGATCGACTAGCGGGGGGCGGGGGGCAAGAGACCCAGTACTTC
TRBJ2-1 . TRBD2 TRBV4-1 22 CASSQDLKTSGRVGSASHEQFF TGCGCCAGCAGCCAAGATCTGAAAACTAGCGGGAGGGTAGGATCCGCCTCTCATGAGCAGTTCTTC
TRBJ2-3 . . TRBV10-3 18 CAISESITGLLFTDTQYF TGTGCCATCAGTGAGTCGATTACGGGACTGCTCTTCACAGATACGCAGTATTTT
TRBJ1-6 . . TRBV5-1 17 CASSLDPFDTRNSPLHF TGCGCCAGCAGCTTGGACCCCTTCGATACGAGGAATTCGCCCCTCCACTTT
TRBJ2-1 . . TRBV25-1 15 CASRPRVSSYNEQFF TGTGCCAGCAGACCCAGGGTTTCGTCCTACAATGAGCAGTTCTTC
TRBJ1-2 once TRBD1 TRBV25-1 17 CASSDRFNRGAGYGYTF TGTGCCAGCAGTGACAGATTTAACAGGGGCGCTGGCTATGGCTACACCTTC
TRBJ1-4 . TRBD1 TRBV11-3 15 CASSIRTGRNEKLFF TGTGCCAGCAGCATAAGGACAGGGCGTAATGAAAAACTGTTTTTT